These 32 T cell receptor beta chains were sequenced from one sample in a study of sequential checkpoint blockade in melanoma. Specified treatment: randomized to nivolumab then ipilimumab (arm A) or the reverse (arm B). TCRdb's table, derived via immunoSEQ multiplex PCR, lists solely in-frame clones and lacks some. The data hold fewer than 15,000 clones, with 21% observed a single time. Sequenced here: tumor tissue (inferred from file names), sampled from a patient given nivolumab and ipilimumab in sequence. These receptors were collected from a human donor with melanoma.

The V call is TRBV10-2, the J call TRBJ1-3, with D possibly TRBD1 on 6 matching bases. CDR1 is WSHSY and CDR2 is SAAADI in the germline V gene. The CDR3 runs 17 residues. V was clipped by 0 bases and J by 2 bases, with 14 bases between them. The CDR3 loop is CASSESPQGYAGNTIYF. In DNA, the CDR3 is TGCGCCAGCAGTGAGTCACCACAGGGATATGCTGGAAACACCATATATTTT.

This clone appeared a few times. V and J are TRBV11-3 and TRBJ2-7, with TRBD1 identical over 8 bases. Germline CDR1 reads SGHNT; CDR2 reads YENEEA. Trimming removed 5 bases from V and 3 bases from J; junction bases left unmatched: 12. The length of the CDR3 is 16 residues. The CDR3 DNA sequence: TGTGCCAGCAGCACCGCCCGGACAGGGTTGCGCTACGAGCAGTACTTC. Its protein is CASSTARTGLRYEQYF.

This clone was seen only a few times. The rearrangement links TRBV19 to TRBJ2-7; TRBD1 might be the D (5 bases). The V end lost 6 bases, the J end lost 2 bases, and 11 bases lay between the germline ends. Germline lookup yields CDR1 LNHDA and CDR2 SQIVND (reference sequence). The CDR3 runs 13 residues. CDR3 sequence: CASSHQGPYEQYF. For the CDR3, the DNA is TGTGCCAGTAGCCACCAGGGCCCCTACGAGCAGTACTTC.

The chain uses TRBV28 and TRBJ1-5, with D hard to call. Germline V lookup: CDR1 MDHEN, CDR2 SYDVKM. The CDR3 runs 15 residues. The ends were cut back, 7 bases at V and 1 base at J, with 14 bases in the middle. The CDR3 protein is CASIPGVGSNQPQHF. CDR3 nucleotide sequence: TGTGCCAGCATTCCCGGGGTAGGAAGCAATCAGCCCCAGCATTTT.

This clone was detected only a few times. The CDR3 DNA reads TGTGCCGTAGGGGGTATATCGGCCCAAGAGACCCAGTACTTC. It translates to CAVGGISAQETQYF. The chain couples TRBV19 to TRBJ2-5; possibly TRBD1 for D (6 bases). The V end lost 11 bases, the J end lost 1 base, and 17 bases lay between the germline ends. The CDR3 length is 14 residues. Germline assignment: CDR1 LNHDA and CDR2 SQIVND (reference sequence).

This chain links TRBV7-4 with TRBJ2-7; 7 bases line up with TRBD2. CDR1 is SGHVT, CDR2 SQSDAQ, per germline. J lost 1 base, V lost 5 bases, and 8 bases had no gene match. CDR3 length: 15 amino acids. The CDR3 sequence is CASSPGSSGSYEQYF. CDR3 DNA: TGTGCCAGCAGCCCCGGGTCTAGCGGATCCTACGAGCAGTACTTC. The variable domain in full, completed from reference TRBV7-4 and TRBJ2-7, reads GAGVSQSPRYKVAKRGRDVALRCDSISGHVTLYWYRQTLGQGSEVLTYSQSDAQRDKSGRPSGRFSAERPERSVSTLKIQRTEQGDSAVYLCASSPGSSGSYEQYFGPGTRLTVT.

The chain employs TRBV6-8 and TRBJ2-1; 8 bases align to TRBD1. This CDR3 comprises 15 residues. V trimming: 3 bases; J trimming: 9 bases; junction bases outside the gene matches: 10. CDR1 MNHGY and CDR2 SAAAGT come from the germline V gene. This CDR3 is CASSYRARGLSEQFF. The DNA of the CDR3 is TGTGCCAGCAGTTATAGGGCCAGGGGGCTCAGTGAGCAGTTCTTC.

This chain links TRBV29-1 with TRBJ2-1; a weak D match, TRBD1 (6 bases). CDR3 length: 12 amino acids. Germline CDR1 SQVTM, CDR2 ANQGSEA. CDR3 protein: CRGTSTYNEQFF. The CDR3 DNA is TGCAGAGGGACATCAACTTACAATGAGCAGTTCTTC.

The chain uses TRBV19 and TRBJ1-2; D is possibly TRBD1 (5 bases). Germline V gene data show CDR1 as LNHDA and CDR2 as SQIVND (reference sequence). Deletions cut 5 bases from V and 8 bases from J, with 9 bases between. This CDR3 is 11 amino acids long. CDR3 amino acids: CASSGGVGYTF. The CDR3 DNA is TGTGCCAGTAGTGGGGGGGTAGGCTACACCTTC.

This clone was observed a few times. The chain has TRBV28 and TRBJ1-5; D is unresolved. Germline-derived CDR1 and CDR2 are MDHEN and SYDVKM. The CDR3 length is 15 residues. V lost 2 bases and J 0 bases, leaving 8 bases between the germline ends. The CDR3 sequence is CASSLLDGSNQPQHF. CDR3 nucleotides: TGTGCCAGCAGTTTACTTGACGGTAGCAATCAGCCCCAGCATTTT.

The rearrangement joins TRBV11-3 to TRBJ2-7; 7 bases line up with TRBD2. Per the germline V gene, CDR1 is SGHNT and CDR2 is YENEEA. This CDR3 region has 14 residues. The V and J ends lost 5 bases and 4 bases, in that order; junction bases with no gene match: 8. CDR3 bases: TGTGCCAGCAGCCCGGGACTACTTAATTACGAGCAGTACTTC. Translated: CASSPGLLNYEQYF.

This clone was seen more than once but under ten times. This chain connects TRBV19 to TRBJ1-5, with TRBD1 as a possible D gene (5 bases). This CDR3 has 15 amino acids. The V end was cut by 7 bases, the J end by 0 bases, with 13 bases between. Germline V gene data show CDR1 as LNHDA and CDR2 as SQIVND (reference sequence). CDR3 bases: TGTGCCAGTACTTGGGGGATACTTAGCAATCAGCCCCAGCATTTT. This sequence encodes CASTWGILSNQPQHF.

The gene calls are TRBV7-5 and TRBJ1-4; TRBD1 is taken as the D call from the table, unchecked against the DNA. TRBV7-5 is recorded as a pseudogene. The CDR3 totals 15 residues. The CDR3 bases are TGTGCCAGCAGCTTAGCGCCGACAGGGGGGGAAAAACTGTTTTTT. Its translation is CASSLAPTGGEKLFF.

The chain joins TRBV18 to TRBJ2-7; no clear D. The length of the CDR3 is 12 residues. The ends were cut back, 5 bases at V and 4 bases at J, with 9 bases in the middle. CDR1 and CDR2 from the germline V gene are KGHSH and LQKENI. The CDR3 loop is CASSENSYEQYF. DNA of the CDR3: TGTGCCAGCTCAGAGAACTCGTACGAGCAGTACTTC.

The chain couples TRBV28 to TRBJ2-7; 12 bases map to TRBD1. Germline V gene lookup returns CDR1 MDHEN and CDR2 SYDVKM. The V segment lost 3 bases and the J segment 3 bases; nucleotides outside the gene matches: 3. The CDR3 runs to 15 residues. CDR3 amino acids: CASSFGDRGLYEQYF. As DNA, the CDR3 is TGTGCCAGCAGTTTTGGGGACAGGGGGCTCTACGAGCAGTACTTC.

The rearrangement links TRBV19 to TRBJ1-1; weak D call: TRBD1 (5 bases). The CDR3 is 17 amino acids. With 5 bases removed from V and 2 bases from J, the gap between germline ends came to 21 bases. From germline, CDR1 is LNHDA and CDR2 SQIVND (reference sequence). The CDR3 region has the DNA TGTGCCAGTAGTCCAGGAAGGGACGGAACCCACAACACTGAAGCTTTCTTT. Translation gives CASSPGRDGTHNTEAFF.

V is TRBV5-1 and J is TRBJ2-1, with D perhaps TRBD2 (6 bases). This CDR3 region has 15 residues. The germline CDR1 and CDR2 sequences are SGHRS and YFSETQ. Deletions cut 4 bases from V and 6 bases from J, with 17 bases between. Written as DNA, the CDR3 is TGCGCCAGCAGCGGTGGACTTAGCGGTATCAATGAGCAGTTCTTC. Its translation is CASSGGLSGINEQFF.

This clone was seen a handful of times. This rearrangement joins TRBV28 to TRBJ1-2, with a possible D match to TRBD1 (6 bases). The germline V gene encodes CDR1 MDHEN and CDR2 SYDVKM. The CDR3 has 14 residues. V was shortened by 6 bases and J by 5 bases, with 16 bases between the two germline ends. Written as DNA, the CDR3 is TGTGCCAGCAGCCCTGGGACAAGCTCGTATGGCTACACCTTC. Amino acids: CASSPGTSSYGYTF.

The V and J genes are TRBV28 and TRBJ1-1, with 9 nucleotides matching TRBD1. The V gene's germline CDR1 is MDHEN and CDR2 SYDVKM. The ends lost 5 bases at V and 3 bases at J; junction bases unmatched: 16. CDR3 size: 18 residues. The CDR3 region has the DNA TGTGCCAGCAGTCCGTATTCCCCCGGGACAGGGTACCACACTGAAGCTTTCTTT. This sequence encodes CASSPYSPGTGYHTEAFF.

This clone was recorded at least ten times. J is TRBJ1-2 and V is TRBV11-3; the match to TRBD1 covers 9 bases. Germline CDR1 reads SGHNT; CDR2 reads YENEEA. The CDR3 totals 17 residues. Trimming at V came to 5 bases and at J to 1 base, leaving 11 bases not matched to a gene. CDR3 DNA: TGTGCCAGCAGCCCGGGAGGGACAGGGCCCTTTAACTATGGCTACACCTTC. Its protein product is CASSPGGTGPFNYGYTF.

This clone occurred a few times. The chain joins TRBV19 to TRBJ1-1, with 8 positions matching TRBD1. The CDR3 length is 14 residues. V was clipped by 8 bases and J by 0 bases; unmatched bases: 5. The germline CDR1 and CDR2 sequences are LNHDA and SQIVND (reference sequence). CDR3: CASGQGAMNTEAFF. The CDR3, as DNA: TGTGCCAGTGGACAGGGCGCCATGAACACTGAAGCTTTCTTT.

The table lists this clone with a few counts. This chain uses TRBV4-1 with TRBJ2-7; D is unresolved. Germline-derived CDR1 and CDR2 are MGHRA and YSYEKL. CDR3 size: 15 residues. The germline V and J ends were trimmed by 0 bases and 4 bases, with 13 bases remaining between them. The CDR3 is CASSQDEGYLYEQYF. CDR3 sequence (DNA): TGCGCCAGCAGCCAAGATGAAGGTTACCTTTACGAGCAGTACTTC.

In this sample, this clone turned up once. The genes are TRBV19 and TRBJ1-1; D uncertain. CDR1 and CDR2 from the germline V gene are LNHDA and SQIVND (reference sequence). V shed 3 bases and J shed 2 bases, with 7 bases lying between them. This CDR3 spans 13 amino acids. CDR3 in DNA: TGTGCCAGTAGTATCGCCCGCAACACTGAAGCTTTCTTT. The encoded protein is CASSIARNTEAFF.

The table lists this clone with a few counts. The chain is built from TRBV19 and TRBJ1-1, with a possible D match to TRBD1 (6 bases). The CDR3 extends over 13 amino acids. The V and J ends lost 6 bases and 2 bases respectively, with 10 bases between them. The germline gives CDR1 LNHDA, CDR2 SQIVND (reference sequence). CDR3 DNA: TGTGCCAGTAGCCAGGGGACCAACACTGAAGCTTTCTTT. Its translation: CASSQGTNTEAFF.

V gene TRBV25-1 combines with J gene TRBJ2-2, with 8 bases aligning to TRBD1. Germline trimming cut 6 bases from V and 5 bases from J; bases unmatched to any gene: 5. The germline V gene has CDR1 MGHDK and CDR2 SYGVNS. The CDR3 runs to 14 residues. CDR3 coding DNA: TGTGCCAGCAGAAGTCAGGGGGCGACCGGGGAGCTGTTTTTT. Translating it yields CASRSQGATGELFF.

The V and J genes are TRBV6-1 and TRBJ1-3, with 8 nucleotides matching TRBD1. The CDR3 runs 16 residues. V gave up 0 bases and J gave up 4 bases; unmatched junction bases: 5. Per germline, CDR1 MNHNS and CDR2 SASEGT. In DNA form, the CDR3 reads TGTGCCAGCAGTGAAGCCCAGGGGGCGGGAGGAAACACCATATATTTT. This translates into CASSEAQGAGGNTIYF.

This clone showed up just a few times. V gene TRBV7-7 combines with J gene TRBJ2-4; 11 bases agree with TRBD2. The CDR3 has 17 residues. V was clipped by 5 bases and J by 9 bases; unmatched bases: 15. Per the germline V gene, CDR1 is SSHAT and CDR2 is FNYEAQ (reference sequence). CDR3 DNA: TGTGCCAGCAGCCCAGGGACAGGAACTAGCGGGAGTACCATTCAGTACTTC. Residues: CASSPGTGTSGSTIQYF.

This clone came up a few times. The chain employs TRBV12-5 and TRBJ2-1; D may be TRBD1 or TRBD2 (6 bases each). This CDR3 spans 12 amino acids. The V gene's germline CDR1 is LGHNT and CDR2 FRNRAP. Trimming took off 6 bases at V and 8 bases at J, with 11 bases between the two ends. The CDR3 nucleotides are TGTGCTAGTGGGTTTGGGGGGCATGAGCAGTTCTTC. Its translation: CASGFGGHEQFF.

This clone was detected ten times or more. V and J are TRBV12-5 and TRBJ2-1; D is possibly TRBD1 or TRBD2 (5 bases each). This CDR3 contains 13 residues. Germline CDR1 reads LGHNT; CDR2 reads FRNRAP. In nucleotides, the CDR3 is TGTGCCAGCACCTCTGGGACCCCCGGAGAGCAGTTCTTC. It specifies CASTSGTPGEQFF.

This clone is medium-sized by share. The rearrangement links TRBV11-3 to TRBJ2-3; 13 bases line up with TRBD2. The V segment lost 5 bases and the J segment 2 bases; nucleotides outside the gene matches: 7. The germline gives CDR1 SGHNT, CDR2 YENEEA. This CDR3 has 17 amino acids. CDR3 nucleotide sequence: TGTGCCAGCAGCCCCCCAGGACTAGCGGGAGACACAGATACGCAGTATTTT. This sequence encodes CASSPPGLAGDTDTQYF.

This clone was recorded only once. The gene calls are TRBV10-1 and TRBJ2-1, with a tentative D call TRBD2 (5 bases). Germline lookup yields CDR1 WNHNN and CDR2 SYGVQD (reference sequence). The V end was cut by 8 bases, the J end by 10 bases, with 12 bases between. The CDR3 loop spans 11 amino acids. CDR3 loop: CASGRAREQFF. The CDR3 nucleotides are TGCGCCAGCGGGCGGGCCCGGGAGCAGTTCTTC.

This clone was seen a few times. The genes are TRBV28 and TRBJ2-3; 9 nucleotides match TRBD2. V lost 10 bases, J lost 3 bases, and 8 bases stayed unmatched. CDR1 and CDR2 (germline): MDHEN, SYDVKM. The CDR3 totals 14 residues. CDR3 in DNA: TGTGCCATCTTTAGCGGGAGAAGGACAGATACGCAGTATTTT. It encodes CAIFSGRRTDTQYF.